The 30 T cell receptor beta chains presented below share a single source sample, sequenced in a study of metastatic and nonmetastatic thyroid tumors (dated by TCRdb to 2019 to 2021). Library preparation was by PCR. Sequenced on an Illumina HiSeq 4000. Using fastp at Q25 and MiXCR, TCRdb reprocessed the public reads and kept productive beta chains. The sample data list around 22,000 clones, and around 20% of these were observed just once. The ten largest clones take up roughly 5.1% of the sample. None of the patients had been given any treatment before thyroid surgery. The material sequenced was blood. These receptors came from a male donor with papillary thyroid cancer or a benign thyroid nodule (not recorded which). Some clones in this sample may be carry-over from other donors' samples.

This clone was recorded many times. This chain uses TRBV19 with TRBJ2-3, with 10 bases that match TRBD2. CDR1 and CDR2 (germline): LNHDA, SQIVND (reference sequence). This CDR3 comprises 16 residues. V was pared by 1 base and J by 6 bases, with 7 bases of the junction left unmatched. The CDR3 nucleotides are TGTGCCAGTAGTATAGCCAGCGGGAGGGCCATCGATACGCAGTATTTT. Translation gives CASSIASGRAIDTQYF.

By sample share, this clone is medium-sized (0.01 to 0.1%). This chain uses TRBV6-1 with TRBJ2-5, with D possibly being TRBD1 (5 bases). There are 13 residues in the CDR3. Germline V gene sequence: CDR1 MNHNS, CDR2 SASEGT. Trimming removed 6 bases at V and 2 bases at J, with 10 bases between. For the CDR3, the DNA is TGTGCCAGCAGCGCGGACATTCAAGAGACCCAGTACTTC. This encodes CASSADIQETQYF.

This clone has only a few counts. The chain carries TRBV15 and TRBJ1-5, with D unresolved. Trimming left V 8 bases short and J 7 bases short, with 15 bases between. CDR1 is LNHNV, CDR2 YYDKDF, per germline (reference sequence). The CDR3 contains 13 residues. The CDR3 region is CATVPGVLQPQHF. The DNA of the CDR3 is TGTGCCACCGTCCCCGGTGTCTTACAGCCCCAGCATTTT.

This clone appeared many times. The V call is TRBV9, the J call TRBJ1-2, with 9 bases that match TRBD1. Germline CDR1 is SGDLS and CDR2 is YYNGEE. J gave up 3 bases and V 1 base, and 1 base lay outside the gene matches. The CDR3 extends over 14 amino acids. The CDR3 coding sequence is TGTGCCAGCAGCGTACGGACAGGGGACTATGGCTACACCTTC. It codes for CASSVRTGDYGYTF.

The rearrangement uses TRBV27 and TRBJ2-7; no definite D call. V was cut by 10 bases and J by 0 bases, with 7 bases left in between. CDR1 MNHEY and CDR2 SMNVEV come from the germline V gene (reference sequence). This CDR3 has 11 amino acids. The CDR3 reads CAIVLSYEQYF. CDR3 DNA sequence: TGTGCCATCGTCCTCTCCTACGAGCAGTACTTC.

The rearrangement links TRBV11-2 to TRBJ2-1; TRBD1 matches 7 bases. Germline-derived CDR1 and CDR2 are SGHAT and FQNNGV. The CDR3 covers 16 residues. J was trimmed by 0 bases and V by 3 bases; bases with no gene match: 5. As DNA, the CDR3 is TGTGCCAGCAGCTTCGGACAGGCAAGCTCCTACAATGAGCAGTTCTTC. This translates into CASSFGQASSYNEQFF.

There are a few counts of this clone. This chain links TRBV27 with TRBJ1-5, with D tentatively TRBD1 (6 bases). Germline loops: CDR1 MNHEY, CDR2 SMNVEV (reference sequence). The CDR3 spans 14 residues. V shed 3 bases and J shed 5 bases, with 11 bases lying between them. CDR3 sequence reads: CASSFGGGDQPQHF. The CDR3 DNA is TGTGCCAGCAGTTTCGGAGGGGGAGATCAGCCCCAGCATTTT.

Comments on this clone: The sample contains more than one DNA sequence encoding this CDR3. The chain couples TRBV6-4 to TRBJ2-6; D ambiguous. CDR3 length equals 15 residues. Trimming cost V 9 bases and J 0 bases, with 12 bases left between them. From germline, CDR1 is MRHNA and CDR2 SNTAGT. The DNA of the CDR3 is TGTGCCAGTAGCCTAGGCAGCTCTGGGGCCAACGTCCTGACTTTC. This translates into CASSLGSSGANVLTF.

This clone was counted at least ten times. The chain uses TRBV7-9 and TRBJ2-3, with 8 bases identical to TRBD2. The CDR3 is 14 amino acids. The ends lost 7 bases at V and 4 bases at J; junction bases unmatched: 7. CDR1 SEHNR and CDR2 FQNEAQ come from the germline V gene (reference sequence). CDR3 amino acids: CASNPGLESDTQYF. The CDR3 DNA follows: TGTGCCAGCAACCCGGGACTAGAATCAGATACGCAGTATTTT.

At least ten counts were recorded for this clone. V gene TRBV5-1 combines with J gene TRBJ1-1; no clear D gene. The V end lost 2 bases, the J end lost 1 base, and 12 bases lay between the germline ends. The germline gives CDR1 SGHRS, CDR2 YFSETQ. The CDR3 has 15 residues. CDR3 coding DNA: TGCGCCAGCAGCTTAAGAGACACACGGAACACTGAAGCTTTCTTT. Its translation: CASSLRDTRNTEAFF.

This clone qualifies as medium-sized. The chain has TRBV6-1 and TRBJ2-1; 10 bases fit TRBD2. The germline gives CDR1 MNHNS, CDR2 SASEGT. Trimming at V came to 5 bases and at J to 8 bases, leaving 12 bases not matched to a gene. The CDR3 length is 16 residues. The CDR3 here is CASSPRTSGPRDEQFF. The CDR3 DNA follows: TGTGCCAGCAGTCCACGGACTAGCGGCCCAAGGGATGAGCAGTTCTTC.

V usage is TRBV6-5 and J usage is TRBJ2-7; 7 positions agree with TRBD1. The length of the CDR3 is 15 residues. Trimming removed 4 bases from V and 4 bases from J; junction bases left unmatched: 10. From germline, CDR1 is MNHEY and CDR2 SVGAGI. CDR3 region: CASSSRWDSGYEQYF. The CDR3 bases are TGTGCCAGCAGTTCGCGCTGGGACAGTGGATACGAGCAGTACTTC.

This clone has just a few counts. The CDR3, as DNA: TGTGCCAGCAGTTACAACAGGGGTGCGAATGAGCAGTTCTTC. Its translation: CASSYNRGANEQFF. The V gene is TRBV6-5, the J gene TRBJ2-1, with TRBD1 matching over 7 bases. Germline CDR1 reads MNHEY; CDR2 reads SVGAGI. The CDR3 runs to 14 residues. The V and J ends lost 2 bases and 7 bases, in that order; junction bases with no gene match: 5.

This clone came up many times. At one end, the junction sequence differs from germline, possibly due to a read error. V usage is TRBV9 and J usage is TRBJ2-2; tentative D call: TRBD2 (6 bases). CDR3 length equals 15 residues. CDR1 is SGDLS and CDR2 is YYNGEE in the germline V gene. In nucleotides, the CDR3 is TGTGCCAGCAGCGTATCTGGCGGGAACAACGGGGAGCTGTTTTTT. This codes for CASSVSGGNNGELFF.

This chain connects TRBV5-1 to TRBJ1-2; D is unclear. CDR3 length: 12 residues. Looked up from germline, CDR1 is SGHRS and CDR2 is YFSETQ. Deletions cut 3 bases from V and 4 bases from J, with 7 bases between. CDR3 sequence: CASSSDLYGYTF. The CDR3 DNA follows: TGCGCCAGCAGCTCGGACCTCTATGGCTACACCTTC.

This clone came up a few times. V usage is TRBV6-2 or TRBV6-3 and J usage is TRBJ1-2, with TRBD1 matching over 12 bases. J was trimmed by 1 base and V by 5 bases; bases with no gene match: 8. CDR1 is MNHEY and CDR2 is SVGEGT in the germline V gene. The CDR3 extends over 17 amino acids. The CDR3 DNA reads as TGTGCCAGCAGTACCGGCGGGACAGGGGGCTTTAACTATGGCTACACCTTC. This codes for CASSTGGTGGFNYGYTF.

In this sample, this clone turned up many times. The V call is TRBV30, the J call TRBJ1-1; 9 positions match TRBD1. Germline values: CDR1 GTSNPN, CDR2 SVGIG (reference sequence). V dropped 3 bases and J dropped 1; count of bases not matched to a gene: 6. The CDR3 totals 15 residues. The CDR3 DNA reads TGTGCCTGGAGGCCCCAGGGACAGGGGAACACTGAAGCTTTCTTT. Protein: CAWRPQGQGNTEAFF.

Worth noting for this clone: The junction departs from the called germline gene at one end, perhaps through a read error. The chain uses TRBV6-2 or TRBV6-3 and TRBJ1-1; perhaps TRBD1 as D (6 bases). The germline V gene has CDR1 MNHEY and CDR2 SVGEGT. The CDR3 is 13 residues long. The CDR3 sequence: CASSYEGETGAFF. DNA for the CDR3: TGTGCCAGCAGTTACGAGGGGGAGACTGGAGCTTTCTTT.

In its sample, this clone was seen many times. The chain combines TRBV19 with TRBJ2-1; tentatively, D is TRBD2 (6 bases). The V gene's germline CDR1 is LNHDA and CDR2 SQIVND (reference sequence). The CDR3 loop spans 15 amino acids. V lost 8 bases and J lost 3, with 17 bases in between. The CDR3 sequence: CASSTGTSLYNEQFF. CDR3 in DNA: TGTGCCAGTTCCACCGGGACTTCCCTCTACAATGAGCAGTTCTTC.

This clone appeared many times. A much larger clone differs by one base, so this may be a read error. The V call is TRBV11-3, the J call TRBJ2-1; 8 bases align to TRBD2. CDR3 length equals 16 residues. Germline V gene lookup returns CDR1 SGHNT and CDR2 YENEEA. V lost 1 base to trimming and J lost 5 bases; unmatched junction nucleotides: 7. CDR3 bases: TGTGCCAGCAGCTTAGGGGGACTAGTGGGGAACAATGAGCAGTTCTTC. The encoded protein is CASSLGGLVGNNEQFF.

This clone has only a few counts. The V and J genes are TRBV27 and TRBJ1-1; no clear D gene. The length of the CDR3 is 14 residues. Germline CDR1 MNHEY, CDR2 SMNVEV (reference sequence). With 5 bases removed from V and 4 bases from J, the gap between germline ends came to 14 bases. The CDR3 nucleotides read TGTGCCAGCAGTCTCAACGTCCTGGGCACTGAAGCTTTCTTT. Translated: CASSLNVLGTEAFF.

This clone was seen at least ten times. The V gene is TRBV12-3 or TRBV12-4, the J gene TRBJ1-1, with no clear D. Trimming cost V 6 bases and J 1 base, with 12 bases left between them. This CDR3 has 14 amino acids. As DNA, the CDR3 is TGTGCCAGCAGGATGGACGAACCGAACACTGAAGCTTTCTTT. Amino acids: CASRMDEPNTEAFF.

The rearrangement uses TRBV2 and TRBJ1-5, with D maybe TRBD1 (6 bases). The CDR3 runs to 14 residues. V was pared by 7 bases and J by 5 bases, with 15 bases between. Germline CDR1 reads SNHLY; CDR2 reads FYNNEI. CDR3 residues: CASMGHGLDQPQHF. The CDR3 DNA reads TGTGCCAGCATGGGACATGGCTTAGATCAGCCCCAGCATTTT.

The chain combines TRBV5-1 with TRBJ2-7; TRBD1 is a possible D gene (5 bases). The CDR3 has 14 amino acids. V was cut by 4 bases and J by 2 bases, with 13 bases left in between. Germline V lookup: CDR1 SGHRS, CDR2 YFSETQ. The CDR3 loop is CASSLYDSAYEQYF. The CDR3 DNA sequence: TGCGCCAGCAGCCTGTACGACAGTGCCTACGAGCAGTACTTC. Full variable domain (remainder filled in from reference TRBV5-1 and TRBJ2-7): KAGVTQTPRYLIKTRGQQVTLSCSPISGHRSVSWYQQTPGQGLQFLFEYFSETQRNKGNFPGRFSGRQFSNSRSEMNVSTLELGDSALYLCASSLYDSAYEQYFGPGTRLTVT.

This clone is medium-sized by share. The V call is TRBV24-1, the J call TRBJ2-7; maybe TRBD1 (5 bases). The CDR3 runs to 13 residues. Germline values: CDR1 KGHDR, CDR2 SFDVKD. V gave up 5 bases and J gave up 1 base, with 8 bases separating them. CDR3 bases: TGTGCCACCAGTGCCCCAGGGTCCTACGAGCAGTACTTC. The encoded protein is CATSAPGSYEQYF.

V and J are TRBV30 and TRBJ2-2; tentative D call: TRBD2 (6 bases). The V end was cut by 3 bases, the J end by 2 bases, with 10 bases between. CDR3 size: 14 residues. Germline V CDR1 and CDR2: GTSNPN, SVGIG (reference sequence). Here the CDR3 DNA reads TGTGCCTGGAGCGCAGGGACTAACACCGGGGAGCTGTTTTTT. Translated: CAWSAGTNTGELFF.

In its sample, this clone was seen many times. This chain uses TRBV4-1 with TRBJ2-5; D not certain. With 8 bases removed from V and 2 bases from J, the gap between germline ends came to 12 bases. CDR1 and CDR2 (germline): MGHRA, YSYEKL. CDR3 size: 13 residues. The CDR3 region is CASRFAPQETQYF. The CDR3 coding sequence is TGCGCCAGCCGGTTCGCCCCTCAAGAGACCCAGTACTTC.

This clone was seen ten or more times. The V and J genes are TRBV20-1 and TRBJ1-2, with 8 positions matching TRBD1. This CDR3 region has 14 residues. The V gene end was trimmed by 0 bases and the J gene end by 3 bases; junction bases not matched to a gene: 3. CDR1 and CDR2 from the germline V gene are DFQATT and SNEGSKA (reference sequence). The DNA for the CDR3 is TGCAGTGCTAGAGAAACAGGGGGTTACTATGGCTACACCTTC. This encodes CSARETGGYYGYTF.

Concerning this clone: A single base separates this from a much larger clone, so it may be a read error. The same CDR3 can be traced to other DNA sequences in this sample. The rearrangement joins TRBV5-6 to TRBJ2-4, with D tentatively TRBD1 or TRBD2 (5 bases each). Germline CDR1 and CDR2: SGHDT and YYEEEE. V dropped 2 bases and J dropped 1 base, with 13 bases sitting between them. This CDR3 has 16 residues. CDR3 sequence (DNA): TGTGCCAGCAGCTTCAGGGCACCGGGGGCCAAAAACATTCAGTACTTC. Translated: CASSFRAPGAKNIQYF.

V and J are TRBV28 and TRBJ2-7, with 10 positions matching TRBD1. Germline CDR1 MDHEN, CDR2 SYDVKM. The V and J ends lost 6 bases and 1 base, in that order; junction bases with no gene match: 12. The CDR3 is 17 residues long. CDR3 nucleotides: TGTGCCAGCAGCCCCCCGTCCGGGACAGGGGTATCCTACGAGCAGTACTTC. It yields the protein CASSPPSGTGVSYEQYF.